This T cell receptor (beta chain) originates from a study of T cell changes during pregnancy in multiple sclerosis (dated by TCRdb to between 2017 and 2020). Notes on the research overall: In women with multiple sclerosis, the researchers looked at how the T cell repertoire shifted as pregnancy progressed.

Relative to germline, V is 3 bases shorter and J is 5 bases shorter, with 16 bases between their ends. CDR1 and CDR2 (MNHEY, SMNVEV) derive from the germline V gene (reference sequence). Including the terminal cysteine and phenylalanine, the CDR3 comprises 15 residues. Only CDR3 DNA remains: 45 bases, in frame from the first base. The method behind the library was the immunoSEQ multiplex PCR assay. TCRdb provides this immuneACCESS table in a form limited to in-frame rearrangements. Some clones are lacking; in checked studies, under half of them reflect an unresolved V gene, and why the rest are absent is not known. The sample records tens of thousands of clones, almost 95% of which are singletons. The top ten clonotypes cover more than 0.85% of the sample. A note on this clone: There is no known antigen for this receptor. The record has no base qualities; no much larger clone is one base away.

The rearrangement joined TRBV27 to TRBJ2-5; possibly the D gene is TRBD2, per 5 matching bases. Here the sequenced sample was peripheral blood, taken after pregnancy. The source of this sequence is a female donor with multiple sclerosis, enrolled in a pregnancy study. The CDR3 in this case is CASSLGKGRGETQYF. The bases are TGTGCCAGCAGTTTGGGAAAAGGGAGAGGGGAGACCCAGTACTTC.